This T cell receptor beta chain was identified during a study of patients and donors after allogeneic stem cell transplantation. V dropped 6 bases and J dropped 6 bases, with 21 bases sitting between them. Germline CDR1 reads DFQATT; CDR2 reads SNEGSKA (reference sequence). CDR3 size: 14 residues. TCRdb fed the RT-PCR reads into MiXCR, producing one record per CDR3 protein. The table has about 960,000 distinct CDR3 sequences, over 15% seen once. This sequence joins TRBV20-1 and TRBJ2-7, with D possibly being TRBD2 (6 bases). This TCR derives from a human donor who was either an allogeneic HSCT recipient or a stem cell or donor lymphocyte infusion donor (not recorded which). It is not recorded whose cells these are; they may come from a transplant donor. Sequencing used blood, either unsorted or a sorted T cell fraction (not recorded which). The CDR3 bases are TGCAGTGCCAGCCCACCGGGAGCGGATCTCGAGCAGTACTTC. Encoded protein: CSASPPGADLEQYF.